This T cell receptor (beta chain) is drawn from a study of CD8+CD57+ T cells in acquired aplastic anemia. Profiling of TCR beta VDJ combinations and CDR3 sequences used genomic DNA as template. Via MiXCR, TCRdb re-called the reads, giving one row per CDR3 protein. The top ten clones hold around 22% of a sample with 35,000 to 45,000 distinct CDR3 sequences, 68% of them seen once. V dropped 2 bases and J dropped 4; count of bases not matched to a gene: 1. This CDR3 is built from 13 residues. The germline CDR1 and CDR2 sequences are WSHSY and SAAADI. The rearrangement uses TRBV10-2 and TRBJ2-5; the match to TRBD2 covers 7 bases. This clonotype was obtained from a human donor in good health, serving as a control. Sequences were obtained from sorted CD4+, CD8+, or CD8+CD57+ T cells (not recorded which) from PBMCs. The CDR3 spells CASSETSAETQYF. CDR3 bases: TGCGCCAGCAGTGAGACTAGCGCAGAGACCCAGTACTTC.